A selection of T cell receptor beta chains follows, all from one sample in a study of blood T cell repertoires in COVID-19. Using immunoSEQ multiplex PCR, the repertoire was profiled, and TCRdb retains in-frame clones only, with some absent. The profile covers more than 200,000 clones, with around four fifths appearing a single time and 25% to 35% taken by the ten largest. The sequencing sample was made of peripheral blood. The receptors stem from a man aged 40-55 years with acute or convalescent COVID-19. Each CDR3 is given with its conserved first and last residue. A D gene is named only where the DNA matches it firmly. Only part of the rows carry a size: once, few, many, or a class if the clone is expanded.

d_gene	v_gene	j_gene	abundance	CDR3aa	CDR3nt
-	TRBV12-3/TRBV12-4	TRBJ1-1	-	CASNPRDEAFF	TGTGCCAGCAACCCCAGGGATGAAGCTTTCTTT
-	TRBV25-1	TRBJ1-2	-	CASSLRRGDGYTF	TGTGCCAGCAGTCTCCGACGGGGGGATGGCTACACCTTC
-	TRBV19	TRBJ1-5	once	CASSTPRGRGVNQPQHF	TGTGCCAGTAGTACCCCCCGGGGCAGGGGTGTCAATCAGCCCCAGCATTTT
-	TRBV5-1	TRBJ1-1	-	CASRPTAGSAEAFF	TGCGCCAGCAGGCCCACAGCCGGTAGCGCTGAAGCTTTCTTT
-	TRBV19	TRBJ1-1	-	CASSPIPQAGMNTEAFF	TGTGCCAGTAGTCCAATCCCCCAGGCAGGTATGAACACTGAAGCTTTCTTT
TRBD1	TRBV4-2	TRBJ1-6	-	CASSQTGQNNSPLHF	TGTGCCAGCAGCCAAACGGGACAGAATAATTCACCCCTCCACTTT
-	TRBV9	TRBJ2-1	-	CASTREGAGSYNEQFF	TGTGCCAGCACCCGTGAGGGAGCGGGCTCCTACAATGAGCAGTTCTTC
-	TRBV6-5	TRBJ2-7	-	CASRTGGIYEQYF	TGTGCCAGCAGAACGGGTGGCATTTACGAGCAGTACTTC
-	TRBV3-1/TRBV3-2	TRBJ1-1	-	CASSQVDRNTEAFF	TGTGCCAGCAGCCAAGTAGACAGAAACACTGAAGCTTTCTTT
-	TRBV10-2	TRBJ2-1	-	CASSRYGLSSYNEQFF	TGCGCCAGCAGTAGATACGGTTTGAGCTCCTACAATGAGCAGTTCTTC
-	TRBV10-3	TRBJ2-7	few	CAIRRDGGEAYEQYF	TGTGCCATCAGGAGAGACGGGGGAGAGGCCTACGAGCAGTACTTC
TRBD2	TRBV5-1	TRBJ2-1	-	CASARTSADQGQFF	TGCGCCAGCGCGCGTACTAGCGCCGACCAGGGGCAGTTCTTC
-	TRBV6-2/TRBV6-3	TRBJ1-5	once	CASSKGTPDQPQHF	TGTGCCAGCAGTAAGGGGACACCCGATCAGCCCCAGCATTTT
-	TRBV4-1	TRBJ2-2	once	CASSQVGQGSGELFF	TGCGCCAGCAGCCAAGTGGGGCAGGGGTCCGGGGAGCTGTTTTTT
-	TRBV9	TRBJ1-1	-	CASSVEWSLNTEAFF	TGTGCCAGCAGCGTAGAATGGAGTCTGAACACTGAAGCTTTCTTT
TRBD2	TRBV10-3	TRBJ2-3	-	CAISKGLAEADTQYF	TGTGCCATCAGTAAGGGACTAGCGGAGGCAGATACGCAGTATTTT
TRBD2	TRBV30	TRBJ2-1	-	CAWSVAGVDNEQFF	TGTGCCTGGAGTGTGGCGGGGGTGGACAATGAGCAGTTCTTC
TRBD1	TRBV28	TRBJ1-2	-	CASSSTGFPGMGYTF	TGTGCCAGCAGTTCGACAGGGTTCCCGGGTATGGGCTACACCTTC
TRBD2	TRBV6-5	TRBJ2-1	-	CASRLSGLAYNEQFF	TGTGCCAGCAGACTTTCGGGACTAGCCTACAATGAGCAGTTCTTC
-	TRBV27	TRBJ2-5	-	CASSKRFAAAGAETQYF	TGTGCCAGCAGCAAGAGGTTTGCGGCAGCGGGCGCGGAGACCCAGTACTTC
TRBD2	TRBV7-2	TRBJ2-7	-	CASSPIAGGPFEQYF	TGTGCCAGCAGCCCCATAGCGGGAGGGCCGTTCGAGCAGTACTTC
-	TRBV11-2	TRBJ2-7	-	CASSLAPGEQYF	TGTGCCAGCAGCTTGGCCCCGGGCGAGCAGTACTTC
-	TRBV5-1	TRBJ1-4	-	CASSFSGALREKLFF	TGCGCCAGCAGCTTTTCAGGGGCGCTTCGTGAAAAACTGTTTTTT
TRBD1	TRBV5-6	TRBJ2-3	-	CASSTGQSTDTQYF	TGTGCCAGCAGCACGGGACAGAGCACAGATACGCAGTATTTT
-	TRBV7-6	TRBJ1-1	once	CASTLMVNTEAFF	TGTGCCAGCACCCTAATGGTGAACACTGAAGCTTTCTTT
-	TRBV5-1	TRBJ2-3	-	CASSPLGRGKIDTQYF	TGCGCCAGCAGCCCCCTCGGCCGCGGGAAGATAGATACGCAGTATTTT
TRBD2	TRBV7-3	TRBJ2-1	-	CASSLTPGLDYNEQFF	TGTGCCAGCAGCTTAACCCCAGGACTAGATTACAATGAGCAGTTCTTC
-	TRBV14	TRBJ2-2	few	CASSLSTGELFF	TGTGCCAGCAGCCTCTCCACCGGGGAGCTGTTTTTT
-	TRBV3-1/TRBV3-2	TRBJ1-2	-	CASSQAERRGYTF	TGTGCCAGCAGCCAAGCAGAGCGTCGTGGCTACACCTTC
-	TRBV10-3	TRBJ1-3	-	CAIRDPGGDGNTIYF	TGTGCCATCAGAGACCCTGGGGGGGATGGAAACACCATATATTTT
-	TRBV6-2/TRBV6-3	TRBJ2-5	-	CASSQNREETQYF	TGTGCCAGCAGTCAAAACAGGGAAGAGACCCAGTACTTC
-	TRBV3-1/TRBV3-2	TRBJ2-1	once	CASSLLYNEQFF	TGTGCCAGCAGTCTCTTGTACAATGAGCAGTTCTTC
-	TRBV6-5	TRBJ2-3	-	CASSYAGSGDTQYF	TGTGCCAGCAGTTACGCGGGATCAGGGGATACGCAGTATTTT
TRBD2	TRBV18	TRBJ2-2	-	CASSPGLAGVLTGELFF	TGTGCCAGCTCGCCCGGACTAGCGGGAGTCCTCACCGGGGAGCTGTTTTTT
-	TRBV29-1	TRBJ2-1	-	CSGGLFDEQFF	TGCAGCGGGGGGTTGTTCGATGAGCAGTTCTTC
-	TRBV5-5	TRBJ1-1	once	CASSADSGFRAFF	TGTGCCAGCAGCGCGGACAGTGGGTTTCGGGCTTTCTTT
-	TRBV15	TRBJ1-5	-	CATSRDLTGGQPQHF	TGTGCCACCAGCAGAGATCTGACTGGGGGGCAGCCCCAGCATTTT
TRBD1	TRBV2	TRBJ1-1	-	CASSVRDRAFF	TGTGCCAGCAGTGTGCGGGACAGAGCTTTCTTT
-	TRBV10-3	TRBJ2-7	-	CAIWAGIAANEQYF	TGTGCCATCTGGGCGGGCATAGCGGCCAACGAGCAGTACTTC
-	TRBV3-1/TRBV3-2	TRBJ2-7	-	CASSLQGGAYEQYF	TGTGCCAGCAGCCTACAGGGGGGGGCCTACGAGCAGTACTTC
-	TRBV3-1/TRBV3-2	TRBJ1-1	-	CASSREARGTEAFF	TGTGCCAGCAGCCGGGAGGCCCGCGGCACTGAAGCTTTCTTT
-	TRBV5-6	TRBJ2-3	-	CASRGPDTQYF	TGTGCCAGCAGGGGCCCAGATACGCAGTATTTT
TRBD2	TRBV6-5	TRBJ2-7	-	CASSYGDYPYEQYF	TGTGCCAGCAGTTACGGGGACTATCCCTACGAGCAGTACTTC
TRBD1	TRBV6-5	TRBJ1-1	few	CASTWDRWENTEAFF	TGTGCCAGCACTTGGGACAGGTGGGAGAACACTGAAGCTTTCTTT
-	TRBV7-6	TRBJ1-3	-	CASSPITVTSSGNTIYF	TGTGCCAGCAGCCCGATCACAGTCACTAGCTCTGGAAACACCATATATTTT
-	TRBV6-6	TRBJ2-3	-	CASSYSGDTDTQYF	TGTGCCAGCAGTTACTCCGGGGACACAGATACGCAGTATTTT
TRBD2	TRBV10-3	TRBJ2-1	-	CAISGLAGVSYNEQFF	TGTGCCATCAGTGGTCTAGCGGGGGTCTCCTACAATGAGCAGTTCTTC
TRBD2	TRBV11-2	TRBJ2-1	-	CASSLDRTSDEQFF	TGTGCCAGCAGCTTAGATAGGACTAGCGATGAGCAGTTCTTC
-	TRBV19	TRBJ1-2	few	CASSVTVANYGYTF	TGTGCCAGTAGTGTAACGGTAGCTAACTATGGCTACACCTTC
TRBD2	TRBV10-3	TRBJ2-1	-	CAISEETGLADVNEQFF	TGTGCCATCAGTGAGGAGACGGGACTAGCGGACGTCAATGAGCAGTTCTTC
TRBD2	TRBV30	TRBJ2-1	-	CAWSPGTSEDNEQFF	TGTGCCTGGAGTCCCGGGACTAGCGAAGACAATGAGCAGTTCTTC
-	TRBV5-6	TRBJ1-3	-	CASSLVLTSGGSGNTIYF	TGTGCCAGCAGCTTGGTCCTTACCTCGGGAGGCTCTGGAAACACCATATATTTT
TRBD1	TRBV18	TRBJ1-2	-	CASSPGTGGNYGYTF	TGTGCCAGCTCACCAGGGACAGGGGGTAACTATGGCTACACCTTC